This paragraph reports one T cell receptor (beta chain). Each sample came from a Caucasian adult donor living in Nashville, Tennessee. Trimming removed 4 bases from V and 7 bases from J; junction bases left unmatched: 8. The CDR3 is 16 residues long. Germline lookup yields CDR1 MDHEN and CDR2 SYDVKM. These data originate in a study of shared clonotypes between healthy human individuals. Several immunoSEQ plates received, in even portions, the genomic DNA of each subset. Method: immunoSEQ multiplex PCR; TCRdb's copy keeps in-frame clones and lacks some. Among roughly 480,000 clones listed, 79% were seen once.

The clonotype originates from a woman between 35 and 50 years old in good health. Some clones in this sample may be carry-over from other donors' samples. This chain uses TRBV28 with TRBJ2-1; the match to TRBD2 covers 12 bases. Specimen: PBMCs. For the CDR3, the DNA is TGTGCCAGCAGTTCGGCACTAGCGGGAGGCCTGAATGAGCAGTTCTTC. Protein sequence: CASSSALAGGLNEQFF.